This TCR beta chain was retrieved from a study of blood T cell repertoires in COVID-19. Across the whole study: PBMCs, B-cell-depleted T cells, or T cells provided the cDNA or gDNA that made up the material.

Deletions cut 2 bases from V and 4 bases from J, with 9 bases between. Per the germline V gene, CDR1 is MNHNY and CDR2 is SVGAGI (reference sequence). The CDR3 is made up of 13 amino acids. TCRdb keeps only in-frame clones here, not all; method: immunoSEQ multiplex PCR. The data contain some 200,000 clones, roughly 81% of them singletons. The material sequenced was peripheral blood. The clonotype comes from an elderly woman with COVID-19, enrolled during active disease. The chain combines TRBV6-6 with TRBJ2-7; possible D gene TRBD2, 5 bases. The CDR3 protein is CASSYPDSYEQYF. The CDR3 bases are TGTGCCAGCAGTTACCCGGACTCATACGAGCAGTACTTC.